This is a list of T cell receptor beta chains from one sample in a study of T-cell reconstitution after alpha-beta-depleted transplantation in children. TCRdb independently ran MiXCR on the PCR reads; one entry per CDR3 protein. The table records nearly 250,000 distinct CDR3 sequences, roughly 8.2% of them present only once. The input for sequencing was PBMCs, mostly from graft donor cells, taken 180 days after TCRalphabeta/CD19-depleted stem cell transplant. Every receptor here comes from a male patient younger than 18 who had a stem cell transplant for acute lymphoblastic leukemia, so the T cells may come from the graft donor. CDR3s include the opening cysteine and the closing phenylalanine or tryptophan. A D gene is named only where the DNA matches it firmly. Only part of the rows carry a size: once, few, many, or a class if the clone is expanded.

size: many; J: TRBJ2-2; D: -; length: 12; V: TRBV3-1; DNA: TGTGCCAGCGGGGGGGCGTCCGGGGAGCTGTTTTTT; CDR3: CASGGASGELFF
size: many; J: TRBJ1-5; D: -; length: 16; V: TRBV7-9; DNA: TGTGCCAGCAGCTCGGGACACCTCTATAGCAATCAGCCCCAGCATTTT; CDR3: CASSSGHLYSNQPQHF
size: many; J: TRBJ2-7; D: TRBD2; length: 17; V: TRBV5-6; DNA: TGTGCCAGCAGCTTGGCCTTAGGGGGCCTAGCGGGGCACGAGCAGTACTTC; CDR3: CASSLALGGLAGHEQYF
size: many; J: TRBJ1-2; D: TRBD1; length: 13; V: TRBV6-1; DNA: TGTGCCAGCAGTGAGACAGGGCGTTATGGCTACACCTTC; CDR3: CASSETGRYGYTF
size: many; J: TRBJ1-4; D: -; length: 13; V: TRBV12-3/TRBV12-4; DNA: TGTGCCAGCACCTCGCCCGGACAGTCAAAACTGTTTTTT; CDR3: CASTSPGQSKLFF
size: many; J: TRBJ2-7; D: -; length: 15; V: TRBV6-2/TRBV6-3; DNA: TGTGCCAGCACCAAAATACAGGGTCTAGCCTACGAGCAGTACTTC; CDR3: CASTKIQGLAYEQYF
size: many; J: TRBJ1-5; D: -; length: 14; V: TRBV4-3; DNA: TGCGCCAGCAGCCAAAGGGCCTTCAATCAGCCCCAGCATTTT; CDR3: CASSQRAFNQPQHF
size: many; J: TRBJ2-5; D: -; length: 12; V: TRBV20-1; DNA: TGCAGTGCTAGAAGGGGAGAAGAGACCCAGTACTTC; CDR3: CSARRGEETQYF
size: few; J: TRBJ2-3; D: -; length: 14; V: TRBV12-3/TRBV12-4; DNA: TGTGCCAGCAGTTTTGGCCAGATCACAGATACGCAGTATTTT; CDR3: CASSFGQITDTQYF
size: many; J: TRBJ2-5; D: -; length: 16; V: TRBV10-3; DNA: TGTGCCATCAGTGAGCCTGGGATCCCCAGGGGAGAGACCCAGTACTTC; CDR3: CAISEPGIPRGETQYF
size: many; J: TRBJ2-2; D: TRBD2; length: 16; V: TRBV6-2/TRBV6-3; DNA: TGTGCCAGCAGCCTACTAGCGGGGTCGAAAACCGGGGAGCTGTTTTTT; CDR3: CASSLLAGSKTGELFF
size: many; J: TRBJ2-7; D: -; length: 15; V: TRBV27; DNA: TGTGCCAGCAGTTATGGGGGGGGGCAGACCTACGAGCAGTACTTC; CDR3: CASSYGGGQTYEQYF
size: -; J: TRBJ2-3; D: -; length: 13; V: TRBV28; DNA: TGTGCCTCGGGGGTGGGGAGCACAGATACGCAGTATTTT; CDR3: CASGVGSTDTQYF
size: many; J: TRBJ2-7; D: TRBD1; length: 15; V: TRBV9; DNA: TGTGCCAGCAGCGGGTCAGGGGACAGGGGCCACGAGCAGTACTTC; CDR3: CASSGSGDRGHEQYF
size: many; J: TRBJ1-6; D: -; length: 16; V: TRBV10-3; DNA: TGTGCCATCAGTGAGTCGATGATCCTGTTGTCCTCACCCCTCCACTTT; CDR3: CAISESMILLSSPLHF
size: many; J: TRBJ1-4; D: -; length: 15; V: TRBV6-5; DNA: TGTGCCAGCAGTTACCCGGGGGTGCCCCGTGAAAAACTGTTTTTT; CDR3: CASSYPGVPREKLFF
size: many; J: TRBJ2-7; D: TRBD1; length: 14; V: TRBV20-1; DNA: TGCAGTGCTAGGGGGGACAGGGGAGCTTACGAGCAGTACTTC; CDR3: CSARGDRGAYEQYF
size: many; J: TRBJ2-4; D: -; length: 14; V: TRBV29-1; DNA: TGCAGCGTCCCGGGGGGCACGGCCAAAAACATTCAGTACTTC; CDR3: CSVPGGTAKNIQYF
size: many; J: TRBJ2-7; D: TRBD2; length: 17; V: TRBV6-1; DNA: TGTGCCAGCAGTCCACCCGGGACTAGCGGCTTCTCCTACGAGCAGTACTTC; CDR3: CASSPPGTSGFSYEQYF
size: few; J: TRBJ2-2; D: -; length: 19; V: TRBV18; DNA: TGTGCCAGCGCAACGGTCCCCCTTGGGATCAGGGCGAACACCGGGGAGCTGTTTTTT; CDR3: CASATVPLGIRANTGELFF
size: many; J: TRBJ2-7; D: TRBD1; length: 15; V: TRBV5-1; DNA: TGCGCCAGCAGCTTGCCTCGGGACAGGCCCTACGAGCAGTACTTC; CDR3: CASSLPRDRPYEQYF
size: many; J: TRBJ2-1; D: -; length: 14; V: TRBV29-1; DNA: TGCAGCGTGGACGCTAGGGACTCCTACAATGAGCAGTTCTTC; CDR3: CSVDARDSYNEQFF
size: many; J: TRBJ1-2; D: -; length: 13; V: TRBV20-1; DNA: TGCAGTGCTTCGACTGCTCCTAACTATGGCTACACCTTC; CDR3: CSASTAPNYGYTF
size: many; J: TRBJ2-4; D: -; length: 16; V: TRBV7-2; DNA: TGTGCCAGCAGCGCTACAGGGAACGTAGCCAAAAACATTCAGTACTTC; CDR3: CASSATGNVAKNIQYF
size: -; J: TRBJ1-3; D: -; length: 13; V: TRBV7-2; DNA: TGTGCCAGCAACTCGAGGGGAGGAAACACCATATATTTT; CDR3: CASNSRGGNTIYF
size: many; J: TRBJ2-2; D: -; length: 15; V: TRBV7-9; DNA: TGTGCCAGCAGCATAACGGGACGGGCCACCGGGGAGCTGTTTTTT; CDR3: CASSITGRATGELFF
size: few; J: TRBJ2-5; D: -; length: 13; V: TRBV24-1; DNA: TGTGCCACCAAGGGGGGCCACGAAGAGACCCAGTACTTC; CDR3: CATKGGHEETQYF
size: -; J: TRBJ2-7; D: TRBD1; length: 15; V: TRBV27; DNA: TGTGCCAGCAGTTTATCGGGGACAGGGGCGGTCGAGCAGTACTTC; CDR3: CASSLSGTGAVEQYF
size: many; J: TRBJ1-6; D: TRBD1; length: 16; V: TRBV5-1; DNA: TGCGCCAGCAGCGGCGGGACAGGAGACCTCCATTCACCCCTCCACTTT; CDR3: CASSGGTGDLHSPLHF
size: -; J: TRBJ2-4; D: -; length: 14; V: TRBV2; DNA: TGTGCCAGCAGTGAAAACCCCAGGGCGGACATTCAGTACTTC; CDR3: CASSENPRADIQYF
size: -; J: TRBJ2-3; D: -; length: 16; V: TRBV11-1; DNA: TGTGCCAGCAGCTTATTAAGGACGGTTCTCACAGATACGCAGTATTTT; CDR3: CASSLLRTVLTDTQYF
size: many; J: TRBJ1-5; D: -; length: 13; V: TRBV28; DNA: TGTGCCAGCAGGGGACAATTCAATCAGCCCCAGCATTTT; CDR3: CASRGQFNQPQHF
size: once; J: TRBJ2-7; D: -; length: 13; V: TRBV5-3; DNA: TGTGCCAGGAGCTTCGGGCTCCTCGGCGAGCAGTACTTC; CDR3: CARSFGLLGEQYF
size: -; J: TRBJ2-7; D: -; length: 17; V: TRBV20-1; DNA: TGCAGTGCCCGGGGGGTGATCCGGGGCAGGGGAGCCTACGAGCAGTACTTC; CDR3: CSARGVIRGRGAYEQYF
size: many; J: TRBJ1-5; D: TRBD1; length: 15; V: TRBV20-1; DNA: TGCAGTGCTACCGGACAGGGAGATAGCAATCAGCCCCAGCATTTT; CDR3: CSATGQGDSNQPQHF
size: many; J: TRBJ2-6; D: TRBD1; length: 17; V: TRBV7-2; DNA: TGTGCCAGCAGCTTGCGACAGGGACGGACCGGGGCCAACGTCCTGACTTTC; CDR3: CASSLRQGRTGANVLTF
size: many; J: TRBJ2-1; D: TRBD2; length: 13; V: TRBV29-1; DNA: TGCAGCGTTGAAGGGACTAGCGGGAGGCGGGAGTTCTTC; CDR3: CSVEGTSGRREFF
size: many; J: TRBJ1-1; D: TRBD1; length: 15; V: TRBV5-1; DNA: TGCGCCAGCAGCTTCCTGACAGGGCTGGGCACTGAAGCTTTCTTT; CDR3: CASSFLTGLGTEAFF
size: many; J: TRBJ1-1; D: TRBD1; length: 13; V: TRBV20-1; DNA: TGCAGTGCTAGAGACGGACAGGGGGCTGAAGCTTTCTTT; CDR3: CSARDGQGAEAFF
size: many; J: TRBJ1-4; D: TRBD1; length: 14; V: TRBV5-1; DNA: TGCGCCAGCAGCTGGGACAGAGATAATGAAAAACTGTTTTTT; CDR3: CASSWDRDNEKLFF
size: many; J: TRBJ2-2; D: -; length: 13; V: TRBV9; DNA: TGTGCCAGCGAACACTCGAACACCGGGGAGCTGTTTTTT; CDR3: CASEHSNTGELFF
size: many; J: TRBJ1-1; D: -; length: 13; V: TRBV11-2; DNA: TGTGCCAGCAAAAAGACAGAGAACACTGAAGCTTTCTTT; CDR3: CASKKTENTEAFF
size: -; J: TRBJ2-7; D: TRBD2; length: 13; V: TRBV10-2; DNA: TGCGCCAGCCTTTTAGCGGGGGCCTACGAGCAGTACTTC; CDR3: CASLLAGAYEQYF
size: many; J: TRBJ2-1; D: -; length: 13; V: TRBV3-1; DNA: TGTGCCAGCAGTCTCCGGGACTACAATGAGCAGTTCTTC; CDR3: CASSLRDYNEQFF
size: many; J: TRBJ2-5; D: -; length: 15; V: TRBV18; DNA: TGTGCCAGCTCACCCCTAGGGGGATCCCAAGAGACCCAGTACTTC; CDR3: CASSPLGGSQETQYF
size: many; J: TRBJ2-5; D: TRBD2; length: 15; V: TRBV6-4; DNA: TGTGCCACCAAGCAGCACGGGGGGTCAGAAGAGACCCAGTACTTC; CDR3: CATKQHGGSEETQYF
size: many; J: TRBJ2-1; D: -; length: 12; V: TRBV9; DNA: TGTGCCAGCAGCGTAGGTATAGGTGAGCAGTTCTTC; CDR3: CASSVGIGEQFF
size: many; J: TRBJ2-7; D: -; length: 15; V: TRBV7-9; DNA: TGTGCCAGCAGCTTAGGGTCCCAGGGGAACTACGAGCAGTACTTC; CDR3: CASSLGSQGNYEQYF
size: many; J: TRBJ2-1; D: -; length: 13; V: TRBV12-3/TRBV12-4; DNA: TGTGCCAGCAGTTTAGACAGGGAGGATGAGCAGTTCTTC; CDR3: CASSLDREDEQFF
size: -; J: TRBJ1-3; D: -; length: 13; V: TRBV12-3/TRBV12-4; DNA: TGTGCCAGCACTTTGACGAAAGGAAACACCATATATTTT; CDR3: CASTLTKGNTIYF
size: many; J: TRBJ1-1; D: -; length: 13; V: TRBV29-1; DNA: TGCAGCGTCGCAAAGGGGGTGAACACTGAAGCTTTCTTT; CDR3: CSVAKGVNTEAFF
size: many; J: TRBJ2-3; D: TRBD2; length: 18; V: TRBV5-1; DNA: TGCGCCAGCAGCCCTCCGGGACTAGCGAGAGCTAGCACAGATACGCAGTATTTT; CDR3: CASSPPGLARASTDTQYF
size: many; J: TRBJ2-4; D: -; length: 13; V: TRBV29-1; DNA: TGCAGCGTTGGCCCACGGGGGCTAAACATTCAGTACTTC; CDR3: CSVGPRGLNIQYF
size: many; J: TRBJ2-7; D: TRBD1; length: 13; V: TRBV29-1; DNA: TGCAGCGCCTCGTCAGGGGGCAACTACGAGCAGTACTTC; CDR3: CSASSGGNYEQYF
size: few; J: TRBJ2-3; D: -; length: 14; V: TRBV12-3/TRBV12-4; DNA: TGTGCCAGCAGTTTAGTAGAGTCAACGGATACGCAGTATTTT; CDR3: CASSLVESTDTQYF